Each of the 31 T cell receptor beta chains below was sequenced from the same sample in a study of T cells in Graves' hyperthyroidism and ophthalmopathy. From RNA transcripts, TCR beta CDR3 regions were amplified. First-round RT-PCR of the TCR CDR3 relied on the HTBI primer set. TCRdb re-derived calls from the multiplex PCR reads in MiXCR, one entry per CDR3 protein. The data show almost 600,000 distinct CDR3 sequences, 11% to 15% seen once. The sample was blood. These receptors originate from a young woman with Graves' hyperthyroidism that later progressed to Graves' ophthalmopathy.

The table lists this clonotype with many counts. The V gene is TRBV7-9, the J gene TRBJ2-3; TRBD2 matches 8 bases. V lost 1 base and J lost 1; bases outside the gene matches: 7. CDR1 and CDR2 from the germline V gene are SEHNR and FQNEAQ (reference sequence). The CDR3 extends over 17 amino acids. The CDR3 nucleotides are TGTGCCAGCAGCTTAGGTCGTCTAGCGGGTGGCACAGATACGCAGTATTTT. This encodes CASSLGRLAGGTDTQYF.

The genes are TRBV7-2 and TRBJ1-2, with a weak D call TRBD1 (5 bases). V was cut by 3 bases and J by 3 bases, with 14 bases left in between. Looked up from germline, CDR1 is SGHTA and CDR2 is FQGNSA. This CDR3 is 15 amino acids long. Here the CDR3 reads CASSLEGGGYYGYTF. Written as DNA, the CDR3 is TGTGCCAGCAGCTTGGAGGGCGGGGGATACTATGGCTACACCTTC.

V is TRBV2 and J is TRBJ2-3; D not resolved. The V end was cut by 4 bases, the J end by 2 bases, with 10 bases between. CDR1 and CDR2 from the germline V gene are SNHLY and FYNNEI. The CDR3 spans 14 residues. CDR3 residues: CASSVARSTDTQYF. The DNA of the CDR3 is TGTGCCAGCAGTGTCGCTCGATCCACAGATACGCAGTATTTT.

There are many counts of this clonotype. The chain couples TRBV24-1 to TRBJ2-1, with TRBD1 matching over 7 bases. Germline CDR1 reads KGHDR; CDR2 reads SFDVKD. Trimming at V came to 4 bases and at J to 6 bases, leaving 8 bases not matched to a gene. This CDR3 comprises 15 residues. DNA for the CDR3: TGTGCCACCAGTGACCGGACAGGAAGGATCAATGAGCAGTTCTTC. This translates into CATSDRTGRINEQFF.

This clonotype appeared many times. This CDR3 reads CASRDTSLYNEQFF. The CDR3 region has the DNA TGTGCCAGCAGGGACACTAGTCTATACAATGAGCAGTTCTTC. V and J are TRBV28 and TRBJ2-1, with D possibly being TRBD1 or TRBD2 (5 bases each). Trimming pared 6 bases from V and 4 bases from J, leaving 13 bases between. CDR3 length: 14 amino acids. Germline V lookup: CDR1 MDHEN, CDR2 SYDVKM.

This clonotype was counted many times. The gene calls are TRBV20-1 and TRBJ1-5; D may be TRBD1 (5 bases). Looked up from germline, CDR1 is DFQATT and CDR2 is SNEGSKA (reference sequence). The V end was cut by 0 bases, the J end by 4 bases, with 13 bases between. There are 15 residues in the CDR3. For the CDR3, the DNA is TGCAGTGCTAGAGAAAGAAGATGGGGGAATCAGCCCCAGCATTTT. It specifies CSARERRWGNQPQHF.

This clonotype has just a few counts. In nucleotides, the CDR3 is TGTGCCAGCAGTGATCAGACCAGGGGGGAAAAACTGTTTTTT. The encoded protein is CASSDQTRGEKLFF. The chain uses TRBV25-1 and TRBJ1-4; 7 bases are a match to TRBD1. CDR1 and CDR2 (germline): MGHDK, SYGVNS. V lost 3 bases and J lost 8; bases outside the gene matches: 6. The CDR3 spans 14 residues.

In this sample, this clonotype turned up many times. The CDR3 DNA is TGTGCCAGCAGCCAACTAGCGGGGGACTACGAGCAGTACTTC. Encoded protein: CASSQLAGDYEQYF. V and J are TRBV14 and TRBJ2-7; 10 bases match TRBD2. Unmatched junction bases numbered 1, after V lost 2 bases and J lost 3 bases. The germline gives CDR1 SGHDN, CDR2 FVKESK. This CDR3 has 14 residues.

The chain recombines TRBV20-1 with TRBJ2-7; a weak D match, TRBD1 (6 bases). The CDR3 is 14 residues long. Per germline, CDR1 DFQATT and CDR2 SNEGSKA (reference sequence). The ends were cut back, 4 bases at V and 3 bases at J, with 16 bases in the middle. The CDR3 sequence: CSATPQGMFYEQYF. CDR3 nucleotide sequence: TGCAGTGCTACTCCTCAGGGGATGTTCTACGAGCAGTACTTC.

This clonotype was seen ten or more times. The chain links TRBV7-9 to TRBJ2-1; tentative D call: TRBD1 (6 bases). V shed 1 base and J shed 4 bases, with 11 bases lying between them. Per germline, CDR1 SEHNR and CDR2 FQNEAQ (reference sequence). The CDR3 spans 15 residues. The CDR3: CASSLGPDSYNEQFF. In DNA form, the CDR3 reads TGTGCCAGCAGCTTAGGTCCGGACAGTTACAATGAGCAGTTCTTC.

On this clonotype: This may be a read error: a much more frequent sequence differs by one nucleotide. This chain connects TRBV6-2 or TRBV6-3 to TRBJ2-7; no definite D call. Germline CDR1 reads MNHEY; CDR2 reads SVGEGT. CDR3 length: 14 residues. The CDR3 protein is CASNYSGHPYEQYF. Written as DNA, the CDR3 is TGTGCCAGCAATTACTCTGGGCATCCCTACGAGCAGTACTTC.

This clonotype came up many times. The rearrangement joins TRBV7-9 to TRBJ2-1; 8 bases agree with TRBD1. CDR3 length: 12 amino acids. The germline gives CDR1 SEHNR, CDR2 FQNEAQ (reference sequence). V shed 5 bases, J shed 9 bases, and the junction held 3 bases outside the gene matches. The CDR3 coding sequence is TGTGCCAGCAGCACCGGGACAGGTGAGCAGTTCTTC. Amino acid sequence: CASSTGTGEQFF.

There are many counts of this clonotype. This chain uses TRBV3-1 with TRBJ2-4, with D perhaps TRBD2 (6 bases). The CDR3 consists of 14 residues. CDR1 is LGHDT, CDR2 YNNKEL, per germline (reference sequence). V was cut by 6 bases and J by 5 bases, with 14 bases left in between. The CDR3: CASRGMGGENIQYF. The CDR3 coding sequence is TGTGCCAGCAGGGGTATGGGAGGCGAAAACATTCAGTACTTC.

This clonotype was found many times. The chain couples TRBV18 to TRBJ2-5; tentatively, D is TRBD1 (6 bases). Germline CDR1 KGHSH, CDR2 LQKENI. Trimming cost V 3 bases and J 0 bases, with 8 bases left between them. The CDR3 runs to 14 residues. Written as DNA, the CDR3 is TGTGCCAGCTCACCTAGGACAGACCAAGAGACCCAGTACTTC. Translation: CASSPRTDQETQYF.

The chain combines TRBV6-2 or TRBV6-3 with TRBJ1-2; D is uncertain. The CDR3 spans 12 residues. The V and J ends lost 2 bases and 4 bases respectively, with 5 bases between them. CDR1 is MNHEY and CDR2 is SVGEGT in the germline V gene. Here the CDR3 reads CASSYDLYGYTF. The DNA of the CDR3 is TGTGCCAGCAGTTACGATCTCTATGGCTACACCTTC.

This clonotype was counted between two and nine times. The chain couples TRBV19 to TRBJ2-6; D perhaps matches TRBD2 (5 bases). Per the germline V gene, CDR1 is LNHDA and CDR2 is SQIVND (reference sequence). The length of the CDR3 is 15 residues. V lost 3 bases, J lost 1 base, and 7 bases lay in between. This CDR3 is CASSIEGSGANVLTF. The CDR3, as DNA: TGTGCCAGTAGTATTGAGGGATCTGGGGCCAACGTCCTGACTTTC.

This clonotype was counted between two and nine times. A read error is possible here, since a much larger clone lies one base away. The genes are TRBV29-1 and TRBJ2-1; TRBD2 is a possible D gene (6 bases). Per germline, CDR1 SQVTM and CDR2 ANQGSEA. The ends were cut back, 6 bases at V and 5 bases at J, with 17 bases in the middle. The CDR3 totals 14 residues. CDR3 residues: CSVGTPTPHNEQFF. The CDR3, as DNA: TGCAGCGTGGGGACTCCAACCCCCCACAATGAGCAGTTCTTC.

The chain combines TRBV9 with TRBJ2-2; 9 positions match TRBD2. The CDR3 loop spans 20 amino acids. The V gene end was trimmed by 0 bases and the J gene end by 8 bases; junction bases not matched to a gene: 20. The germline CDR1 and CDR2 sequences are SGDLS and YYNGEE. The CDR3 here is CASSVGLSSGLAIRKGELFF. As DNA, the CDR3 is TGTGCCAGCAGCGTAGGGCTATCAAGTGGACTAGCGATAAGGAAGGGGGAGCTGTTTTTT.

This clonotype was seen ten or more times. This rearrangement joins TRBV28 to TRBJ1-4; the D is unclear. There are 13 residues in the CDR3. Per germline, CDR1 MDHEN and CDR2 SYDVKM. Trimming left V 5 bases short and J 11 bases short, with 15 bases between. The CDR3 DNA sequence: TGTGCCAGCAGTCCCCGGAGCTTGGAGAAACTGTTTTTT. Its translation: CASSPRSLEKLFF.

V is TRBV10-3 and J is TRBJ2-1, with D possibly being TRBD1 or TRBD2 (6 bases each). This CDR3 region has 15 residues. Trimming stripped 2 bases from V and 8 bases from J, with 16 bases between. From germline, CDR1 is ENHRY and CDR2 SYGVKD. For the CDR3, the DNA is TGTGCCATCAGTGAGAGCAGGGTAGGGGGGTATGAGCAGTTCTTC. This sequence encodes CAISESRVGGYEQFF.

The chain uses TRBV14 and TRBJ2-1; 8 bases fit TRBD2. Germline CDR1 is SGHDN and CDR2 is FVKESK. CDR3 size: 15 residues. The J segment lost 6 bases and the V segment lost 1 base, leaving 5 bases of the junction unmatched. CDR3 residues: CASSQVPGGPNEQFF. CDR3 nucleotides: TGTGCCAGCAGCCAAGTTCCGGGAGGGCCCAATGAGCAGTTCTTC.

This clonotype was counted ten times or more. This chain links TRBV7-9 with TRBJ1-1; possible D gene TRBD1, 6 bases. Germline V lookup: CDR1 SEHNR, CDR2 FQNEAQ (reference sequence). The ends were cut back, 2 bases at V and 3 bases at J, with 7 bases in the middle. This CDR3 has 13 residues. The CDR3 loop is CASSLRQDTEAFF. DNA for the CDR3: TGTGCCAGCAGCTTAAGACAGGACACTGAAGCTTTCTTT.

This clonotype was seen ten or more times. The rearrangement links TRBV12-3 or TRBV12-4 to TRBJ1-2, with 7 positions matching TRBD1. The CDR3 sequence is 15 residues long. The V gene end was trimmed by 6 bases and the J gene end by 8 bases; junction bases not matched to a gene: 15. This CDR3 reads CASSEFPEGGEGYTF. CDR3 sequence (DNA): TGTGCCAGCAGCGAGTTCCCGGAAGGGGGCGAAGGCTACACCTTC.

This clonotype was observed many times. V gene TRBV24-1 combines with J gene TRBJ2-1; 8 bases fit TRBD2. CDR1 KGHDR and CDR2 SFDVKD come from the germline V gene. CDR3 length equals 18 residues. V shed 1 base, J shed 5 bases, and the junction held 12 bases outside the gene matches. Here the CDR3 DNA reads TGTGCCACCAGTGATTTAGGGCTAGCGGGCGTCCAGAACAATGAGCAGTTCTTC. This encodes CATSDLGLAGVQNNEQFF.

This clonotype was seen at least ten times. The J gene is TRBJ1-1, the V gene TRBV19; 9 nucleotides line up with TRBD1. Germline V CDR1 and CDR2: LNHDA, SQIVND (reference sequence). Trimming took 5 bases from V and 5 from J; bases not matched to a gene: 9. The CDR3 runs to 15 residues. The CDR3 loop reads CASSFRQGVVTEAFF. The CDR3 DNA sequence: TGTGCCAGTAGTTTTAGACAGGGGGTGGTAACTGAAGCTTTCTTT.

This clonotype was seen repeatedly, ten times or more. The chain carries TRBV11-2 and TRBJ1-2; D is unclear. Germline lookup yields CDR1 SGHAT and CDR2 FQNNGV. V was cut by 5 bases and J by 3 bases, with 13 bases left in between. This CDR3 has 14 residues. The CDR3 DNA reads TGTGCCAGCAGCCGGGCGGATTGGGACTATGGCTACACCTTC. Translating it yields CASSRADWDYGYTF.

In its sample, this clonotype was seen many times. The rearrangement links TRBV29-1 to TRBJ1-2, with D perhaps matching TRBD1 (5 bases). CDR3 length equals 13 residues. Germline V CDR1 and CDR2: SQVTM, ANQGSEA. The ends were cut back, 4 bases at V and 5 bases at J, with 14 bases in the middle. The chain's CDR3 is CSVGGVGSYGYTF. In nucleotides, the CDR3 is TGCAGCGTTGGGGGGGTTGGCTCTTATGGCTACACCTTC.

This clonotype occurred many times. V gene TRBV29-1 combines with J gene TRBJ1-2; 8 bases match TRBD1. From germline, CDR1 is SQVTM and CDR2 ANQGSEA. The CDR3 is made up of 14 amino acids. Trimming removed 2 bases from V and 5 bases from J; junction bases left unmatched: 7. In DNA, the CDR3 is TGCAGCGTTGAAATGGTACAGGGGGTTTATGGCTACACCTTC. This translates into CSVEMVQGVYGYTF.

The chain carries TRBV20-1 and TRBJ2-7, with D unclear. V lost 0 bases to trimming and J lost 2 bases, with 14 bases between them. There are 15 residues in the CDR3. The germline gives CDR1 DFQATT, CDR2 SNEGSKA (reference sequence). This CDR3 is CSARDSRQATYEQYF. CDR3 nucleotide sequence: TGCAGTGCTAGAGATAGTAGGCAGGCAACCTACGAGCAGTACTTC.

This clonotype was seen at least ten times. The chain is built from TRBV5-1 and TRBJ2-1, with D maybe TRBD2 (5 bases). The CDR3 totals 15 residues. V lost 0 bases to trimming and J lost 10 bases, with 17 bases between them. Germline loops: CDR1 SGHRS, CDR2 YFSETQ. The CDR3 loop reads CASSLAGGPPYEQFF. CDR3 sequence (DNA): TGCGCCAGCAGCTTGGCAGGAGGCCCTCCATACGAGCAGTTCTTC.

The table lists this clonotype with many counts. The rearrangement links TRBV19 to TRBJ1-2, with 9 nucleotides matching TRBD1. The J segment lost 0 bases and the V segment lost 5 bases, leaving 7 bases of the junction unmatched. The germline V gene has CDR1 LNHDA and CDR2 SQIVND (reference sequence). The CDR3 has 16 residues. CDR3 sequence: CASSPRGQGSNYGYTF. Here the CDR3 DNA reads TGTGCCAGTAGTCCACGAGGACAGGGGTCTAACTATGGCTACACCTTC.